The entry below describes one TCR beta chain. Its target is not known. The data were obtained in a study of cytomegalovirus exposure and HLA in healthy donors. Study outcomes and limitations: Most observed TCR sequences were rare, whereas some public TCRs were detected in many donors.

This CDR3 is 18 amino acids long. Germline CDR1 WSHSY, CDR2 SAAADI. Trimming cost V 5 bases and J 1 base; bases outside gene matches: 14. The study ran its PCR with 60 Vbeta and 13 Jbeta primers. The assay was immunoSEQ multiplex PCR, and TCRdb's table has in-frame clones only and misses some. Of roughly 130,000 clones detected, about 82% appear once; the ten largest clones hold 5% to 6.5%. The sequence was obtained from a man aged 25-40 years in good health and CMV-seronegative. The rearrangement joins TRBV10-2 to TRBJ1-1, with 9 bases fitting TRBD1. Specimen: PBMCs. CDR3 sequence: CASSNRGRSLNGNTEAFF. CDR3 sequence (DNA): TGCGCCAGCAGTAACAGGGGGCGATCCCTTAATGGGAACACTGAAGCTTTCTTT.